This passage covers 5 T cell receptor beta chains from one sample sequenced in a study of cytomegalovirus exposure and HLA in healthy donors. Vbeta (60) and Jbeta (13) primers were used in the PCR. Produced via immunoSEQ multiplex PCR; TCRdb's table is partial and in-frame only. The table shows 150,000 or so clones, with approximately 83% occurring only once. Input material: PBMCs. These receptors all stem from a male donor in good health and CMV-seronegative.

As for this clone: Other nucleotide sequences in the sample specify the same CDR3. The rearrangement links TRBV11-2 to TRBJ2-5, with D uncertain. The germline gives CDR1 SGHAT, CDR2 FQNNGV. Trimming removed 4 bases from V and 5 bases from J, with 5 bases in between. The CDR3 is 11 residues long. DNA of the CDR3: TGTGCCAGCAGCTCGAGCGAGACCCAGTACTTC. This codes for CASSSSETQYF.

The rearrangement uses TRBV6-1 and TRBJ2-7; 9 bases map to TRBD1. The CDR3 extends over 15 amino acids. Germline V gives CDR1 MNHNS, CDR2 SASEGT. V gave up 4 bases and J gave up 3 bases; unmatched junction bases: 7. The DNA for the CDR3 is TGTGCCAGCAGTGTCGGGACAGGGAGAAGCTACGAGCAGTACTTC. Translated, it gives CASSVGTGRSYEQYF.

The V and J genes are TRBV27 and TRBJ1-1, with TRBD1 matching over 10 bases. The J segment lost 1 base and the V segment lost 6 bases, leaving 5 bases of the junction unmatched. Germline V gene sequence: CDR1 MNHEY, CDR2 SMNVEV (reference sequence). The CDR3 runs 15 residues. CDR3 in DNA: TGTGCCAGCAGCTTGGACAGGGGGGAGAACACTGAAGCTTTCTTT. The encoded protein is CASSLDRGENTEAFF.

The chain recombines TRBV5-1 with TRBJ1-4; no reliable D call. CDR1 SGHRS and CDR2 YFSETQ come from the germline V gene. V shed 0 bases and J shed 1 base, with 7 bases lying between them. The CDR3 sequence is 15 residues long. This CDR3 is CASSLGAGTNEKLFF. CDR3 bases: TGCGCCAGCAGCTTGGGGGCAGGAACTAATGAAAAACTGTTTTTT.

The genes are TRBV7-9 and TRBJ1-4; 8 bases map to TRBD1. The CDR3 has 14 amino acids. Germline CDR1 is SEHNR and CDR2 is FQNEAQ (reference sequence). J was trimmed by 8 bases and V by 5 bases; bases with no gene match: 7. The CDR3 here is CASSPDRVSEKLFF. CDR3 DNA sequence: TGTGCCAGCAGCCCGGACAGGGTTTCAGAAAAACTGTTTTTT.